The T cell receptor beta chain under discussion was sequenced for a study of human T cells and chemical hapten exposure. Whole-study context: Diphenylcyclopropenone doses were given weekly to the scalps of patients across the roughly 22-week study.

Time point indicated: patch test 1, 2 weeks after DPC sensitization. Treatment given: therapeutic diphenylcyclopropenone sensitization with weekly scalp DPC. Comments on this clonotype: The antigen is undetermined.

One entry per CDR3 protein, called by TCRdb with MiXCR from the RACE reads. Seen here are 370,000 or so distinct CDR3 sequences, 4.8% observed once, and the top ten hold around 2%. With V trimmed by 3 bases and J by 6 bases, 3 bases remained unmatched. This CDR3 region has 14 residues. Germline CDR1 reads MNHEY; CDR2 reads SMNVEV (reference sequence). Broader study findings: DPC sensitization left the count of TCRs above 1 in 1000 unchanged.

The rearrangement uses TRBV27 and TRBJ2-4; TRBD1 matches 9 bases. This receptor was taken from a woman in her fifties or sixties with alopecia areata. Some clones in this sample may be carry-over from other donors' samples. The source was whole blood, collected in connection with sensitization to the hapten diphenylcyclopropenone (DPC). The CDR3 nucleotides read TGTGCCAGCAGTTTCACGACAGGGGGAAACATTCAGTACTTC. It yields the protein CASSFTTGGNIQYF.